Included here is one T cell receptor (beta chain) sequence, with context. The antigen remains undetermined. This entry belongs to a study of cytomegalovirus exposure and HLA in healthy donors. Healthy donors of bone marrow made up the group. The CDR3 has 14 amino acids. The V gene's germline CDR1 is MDHEN and CDR2 SYDVKM. Study-wide points: Accurate predictions that matched the HLA-A and HLA-B alleles of most subjects were reportedly made from TCR beta sequences. Specificity of three CMV-associated chains for CMV antigens was verified in vitro. The classifier, whose performance was assessed in both the original and validation cohorts, reportedly diagnosed cytomegalovirus status with high specificity and sensitivity.

Amplification used 60 Vbeta primers and 13 Jbeta primers. The repertoire was sequenced with immunoSEQ multiplex PCR; TCRdb's copy has only in-frame clones and lacks some. This sample carries approximately 150,000 clones, over 75% of them seen once, and the ten largest clones take roughly 2.9%. The sample consisted of PBMCs. The clonotype was recovered from a woman aged 25 to 39 in good health and CMV-seronegative. The chain couples TRBV28 to TRBJ2-5; maybe TRBD2 (7 bases). The DNA end favors TRBJ2-7, so the J call may be wrong. As DNA, the CDR3 is TGTGCCAGCAGTTACCGCCTGGGGGGGCACGAGCAGTACTTC. This codes for CASSYRLGGHEQYF.